This passage covers 6 T cell receptor beta chains from one sample sequenced in a study of spatial heterogeneity in lung cancer. Using its own MiXCR run on the 5' RACE reads, TCRdb lists one record per CDR3 protein. Of thousands of distinct CDR3 sequences detected, 4.4% appear once; the ten largest clones hold around a quarter. Time point of the sample: sample taken at primary tumor resection. In each case, whole RNA from tumor, nontumor lung or frozen PBMC was sequenced unsorted. The specimen comprised normal lung tissue next to the tumor, sampled at surgery. These receptors came from a female donor with early-stage non-small cell lung cancer.

This clonotype is classed as medium-sized. The rearrangement links TRBV7-8 to TRBJ2-4; D may be TRBD1 (6 bases). Germline values: CDR1 SGHVS, CDR2 FQNEAQ. The CDR3 has 16 amino acids. V lost 1 base and J 1 base, leaving 11 bases between the germline ends. The CDR3 sequence is CASSLVARGAKNIQYF. CDR3 bases: TGTGCCAGCAGCTTAGTAGCGAGGGGGGCCAAAAACATTCAGTACTTC.

This clonotype is categorized as medium-sized. The DNA is omitted, as the CDR3 cannot be located on it reliably, and the CDR3 follows TCRdb's listing. V gene TRBV7-9 combines with J gene TRBJ2-1; the table calls TRBD2, which could not be checked here. Germline CDR1 SEHNR, CDR2 FQNEAQ (reference sequence). 21 amino acids form the CDR3, both terminal residues included. This CDR3 reads CASSLGRAPTMSSSSDNEQFF.

V usage is TRBV28 and J usage is TRBJ2-5; D not resolved. Germline V CDR1 and CDR2: MDHEN, SYDVKM. The CDR3 totals 13 residues. The V gene lost 4 bases and the J gene lost 5 bases, with 11 bases spanning the gap. The DNA for the CDR3 is TGTGCCAGCAGTTCTCCCCGAGCCGAGACCCAGTACTTC. It translates to CASSSPRAETQYF.

This clonotype was detected a few times. The rearrangement links TRBV10-2 to TRBJ1-4, with 8 bases lining up with TRBD1. Germline-derived CDR1 and CDR2 are WSHSY and SAAADI. CDR3 size: 14 residues. After removal of 4 bases from V and 2 bases from J, the junction contained 0 bases not matched to a gene. The CDR3 sequence: CASSGQGTNEKLFF. The CDR3 DNA reads TGCGCCAGCAGTGGACAGGGGACTAATGAAAAACTGTTTTTT.

By frequency in the sample, this clonotype is medium-sized. The V gene is TRBV20-1, the J gene TRBJ2-7, with D possibly TRBD1 on 6 matching bases. V lost 7 bases and J 2 bases, leaving 15 bases between the germline ends. This CDR3 spans 13 amino acids. Germline CDR1 is DFQATT and CDR2 is SNEGSKA (reference sequence). CDR3 bases: TGCAGTGTCCTTCAGGCAGGGGCCTACGAGCAGTACGTC. It specifies CSVLQAGAYEQYV.

Within the sample, this clonotype is medium-sized. V gene TRBV9 combines with J gene TRBJ1-4; possible D gene TRBD1, 5 bases. Trimming removed 1 base from V and 4 bases from J, with 14 bases in between. CDR3 length: 16 amino acids. Germline V gene lookup returns CDR1 SGDLS and CDR2 YYNGEE. This CDR3 reads CASSVTWGEVNEKLFF. In nucleotides, the CDR3 is TGTGCCAGCAGCGTAACTTGGGGCGAGGTTAATGAAAAACTGTTTTTT.